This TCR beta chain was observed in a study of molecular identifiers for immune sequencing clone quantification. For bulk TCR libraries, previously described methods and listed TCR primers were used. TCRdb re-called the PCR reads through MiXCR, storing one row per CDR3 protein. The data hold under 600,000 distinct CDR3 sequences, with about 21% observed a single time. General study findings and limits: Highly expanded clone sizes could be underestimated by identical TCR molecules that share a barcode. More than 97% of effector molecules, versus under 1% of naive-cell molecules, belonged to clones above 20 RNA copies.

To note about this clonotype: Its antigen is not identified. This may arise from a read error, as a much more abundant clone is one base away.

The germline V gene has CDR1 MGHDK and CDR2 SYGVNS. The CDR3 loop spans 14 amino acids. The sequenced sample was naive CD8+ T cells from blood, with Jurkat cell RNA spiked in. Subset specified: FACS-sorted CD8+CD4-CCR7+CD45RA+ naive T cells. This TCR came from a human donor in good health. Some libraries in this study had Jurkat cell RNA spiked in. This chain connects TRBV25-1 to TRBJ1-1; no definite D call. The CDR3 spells CAGSEFNINTEAFF. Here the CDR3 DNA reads TGTGCCGGCAGTGAATTCAACATCAACACTGAAGCTTTCTTT.